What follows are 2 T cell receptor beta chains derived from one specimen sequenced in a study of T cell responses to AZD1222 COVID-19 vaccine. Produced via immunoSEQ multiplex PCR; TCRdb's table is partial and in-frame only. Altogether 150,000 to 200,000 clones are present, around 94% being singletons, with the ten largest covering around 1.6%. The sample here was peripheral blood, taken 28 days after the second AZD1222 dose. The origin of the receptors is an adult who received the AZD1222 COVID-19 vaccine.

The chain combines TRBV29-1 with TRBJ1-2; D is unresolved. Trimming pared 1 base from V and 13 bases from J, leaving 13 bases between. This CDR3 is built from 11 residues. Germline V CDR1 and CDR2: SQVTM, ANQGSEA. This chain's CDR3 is CSVEGHSGTTF. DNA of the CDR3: TGCAGCGTTGAAGGACACTCGGGAACCACCTTC.

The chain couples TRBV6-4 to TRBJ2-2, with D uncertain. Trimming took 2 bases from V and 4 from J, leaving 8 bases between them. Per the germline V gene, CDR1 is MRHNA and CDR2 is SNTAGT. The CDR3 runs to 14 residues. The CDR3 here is CASSDRFSTGELFF. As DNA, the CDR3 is TGTGCCAGCAGTGACAGGTTTAGCACCGGGGAGCTGTTTTTT.